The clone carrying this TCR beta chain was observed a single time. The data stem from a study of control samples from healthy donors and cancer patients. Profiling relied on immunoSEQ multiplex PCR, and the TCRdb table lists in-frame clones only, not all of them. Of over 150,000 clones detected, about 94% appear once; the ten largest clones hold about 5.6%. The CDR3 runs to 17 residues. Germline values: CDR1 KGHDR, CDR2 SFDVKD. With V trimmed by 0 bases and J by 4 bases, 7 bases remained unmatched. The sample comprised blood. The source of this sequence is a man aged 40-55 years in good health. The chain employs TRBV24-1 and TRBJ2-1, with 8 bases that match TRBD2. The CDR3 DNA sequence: TGTGCCACCAGTGATTTGTACGGGGGGGGCGGTTACAATGAGCAGTTCTTC. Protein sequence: CATSDLYGGGGYNEQFF.